This T cell receptor (beta chain) was obtained from a study of T cells in severe cutaneous drug reactions. Overall study: RegiSCAR criteria gave all enrolled patients a probable or definite SJS/TEN or DRESS diagnosis. Collected from acute- or recovery-stage patients: blister fluids/cells and PBMC. Findings and caveats of the study: TRBV12-4 use rose strongly in carbamazepine-induced Stevens-Johnson syndrome or toxic epidermal necrolysis, averaging around 30% in blister cells and 5% to 6% in PBMC.

The germline V gene has CDR1 MNHEY and CDR2 SMNVEV (reference sequence). The CDR3 extends over 12 amino acids. Sequenced patients had Stevens-Johnson syndrome or toxic epidermal necrolysis caused by carbamazepine. Blood repertoires came from roughly five Han Chinese and about six European CBZ-SJS/TEN patients. Its frequency marks this clonotype as large (0.1 to 1%). Antigen specificity is unknown. Libraries were made by iRepertoire multiplex PCR with TCR subtype-specific primers for bulk and single-cell sequencing. TCRdb re-called the multiplex PCR reads and shows each CDR3 protein once, DNA omitted. Its table lists roughly 2,000 distinct CDR3 sequences.

This TCR came from a human donor with Stevens-Johnson syndrome, a severe cutaneous drug reaction. Source material: PBMCs. The chain links TRBV27 to TRBJ1-1; the TRBD1 assignment by TCRdb is unverifiable without DNA. CDR3 amino acids: CASSFGGREAFF.